The rows below give T cell receptor beta chains drawn from one sample of a study of breast tumors, draining lymph nodes, adjacent tissues. TCRdb independently ran MiXCR on the multiplex PCR reads; one entry per CDR3 protein. This repertoire shows 50,000 to 75,000 distinct CDR3 sequences, around 52% found once; its top ten account for roughly 19%. The sample was breast tumor tissue. Receptors originate from a female donor with breast cancer. Some clones in this sample may be carry-over from other donors' samples. The CDR3 runs from the conserved cysteine through the conserved F or W. A D gene is named only where the DNA matches it firmly. Some rows mark clone size as missing; the rest say once, few, many or name a class of expanded clone.

v_call	d_call	j_call	clone_size	cdr3_nt	cdr3_aa
TRBV18	TRBD1	TRBJ2-7	.	TGTGCCAGCTCACCACGACAGGGCACCTACGAGCAGTACTTC	CASSPRQGTYEQYF
TRBV4-1	TRBD2	TRBJ2-5	.	TGCGCCAGCAGCCAAGATCCACCGGGACTAGCGGGAGGTTTGAAAGAGACCCAGTACTTC	CASSQDPPGLAGGLKETQYF
TRBV6-1	TRBD2	TRBJ2-2	.	TGTGCCAGCAGGAGAGCGGGAGGTGGCGCGAACACCGGGGAGCTGTTTTTT	CASRRAGGGANTGELFF
TRBV9	.	TRBJ2-1	.	TGTGCCAGCAGCGTAGGAGGGGGGAAGCAGTTCTTC	CASSVGGGKQFF
TRBV10-3	TRBD1	TRBJ1-5	.	TGTGCCATCAGCGGGACAGAAACCTACGAGCATTTT	CAISGTETYEHF
TRBV7-9	TRBD2	TRBJ2-5	many	TGTGCCAGCAGCATAACTAGCGGGGGAGGCGAGACCCAGTACTTC	CASSITSGGGETQYF
TRBV7-2	.	TRBJ1-4	.	TGTGCCAGCAGCCTTGGGACCGATAATGAAAAACTGTTTTTT	CASSLGTDNEKLFF
TRBV7-9	.	TRBJ1-2	many	TGTGCCAGCAGCTTCGGCAGGCCAGGGGACTATGGCTACACCTTC	CASSFGRPGDYGYTF
TRBV10-3	.	TRBJ2-1	.	TGTGCCATCAGTGGGGGCCAGGGCTCTCCCTATGGCTACAATGAGCAGTTCTTC	CAISGGQGSPYGYNEQFF
TRBV6-6	.	TRBJ2-7	many	TGTGCCAGCAGTCACTCGTACGAGCAGTACTTC	CASSHSYEQYF
TRBV10-2	.	TRBJ2-2	.	.	CASSESRTGGYEQYFGPDTGELFF
TRBV20-1	TRBD1	TRBJ1-5	.	TGCAGTGCTAGAGATTCCGGGACAGTTAATCAGCCCCAGCATTTT	CSARDSGTVNQPQHF
TRBV20-1	TRBD1	TRBJ1-2	many	TGCAGTGCTAGCGAACAGGGGGGATCTAACTATGGCTACACCTTC	CSASEQGGSNYGYTF
TRBV7-2	.	TRBJ2-1	.	TGTGCCAGCAGCTTAGCTAGAGGCGGCGGGGAGCAGTTCTTC	CASSLARGGGEQFF
TRBV29-1	TRBD2	TRBJ2-1	.	TGCAGCGTTGAAGATCTGCTAGCGGGAGGCAATGAGCAGTTCTTC	CSVEDLLAGGNEQFF
TRBV6-6	TRBD1	TRBJ2-1	.	TGTGCCAGCAGCCCCCAAAGGGGACAGCGGACATACAATGAGCAGTTCTTC	CASSPQRGQRTYNEQFF
TRBV9	.	TRBJ1-2	many	TGTGCCAGCAGCGTAGACCTTGGAACCTATGGCTACACCTTC	CASSVDLGTYGYTF
TRBV20-1	.	TRBJ2-1	.	TGCAGTGCTAGGGGCAGCAACAATGAGCAGTTCTTC	CSARGSNNEQFF
TRBV19	TRBD1	TRBJ1-1	.	TGTGCCAGTAGTACCGCCGGGACAGCCTACACTGAAGCTTTCTTT	CASSTAGTAYTEAFF
TRBV7-9	.	TRBJ1-6	.	TGTGCCAGCAGCCCAACTGGGGACGTTAATTCACCCCTCCACTTT	CASSPTGDVNSPLHF
TRBV6-1	.	TRBJ1-2	many	TGTGCCAGCGGGGAAGGGGCGCGGGGCTACACCTTC	CASGEGARGYTF
TRBV7-2	.	TRBJ2-5	few	TGTGCCACCAGTGCTCGGGGGCAGACCCAGTACTTC	CATSARGQTQYF
TRBV7-3	.	TRBJ2-7	.	TGTGCCAGCAGCTTAGGGTCCACACCCCCCTACGAGCAGTACTTC	CASSLGSTPPYEQYF
TRBV29-1	TRBD2	TRBJ2-3	many	TGCAGCGTACTTAATACGGGACTAGCGGACACGGAGGGGGATACGCAGTATTTT	CSVLNTGLADTEGDTQYF
TRBV29-1	.	TRBJ1-3	.	TGCAGCGTTGAACGCCCTGGAGGAAACACCATATATTTT	CSVERPGGNTIYF
TRBV29-1	.	TRBJ2-1	.	TGCAGCTTGGGGAAAGAGACCCAGTTCTTC	CSLGKETQFF
TRBV20-1	.	TRBJ2-7	many	TGCAGTGCTAGTAACCCAACCGGGACCACCTCCTACGAGCAGTACTTC	CSASNPTGTTSYEQYF
TRBV19	.	TRBJ1-1	.	TGTGCCAGTAGTAATCGGGACCGTCTATTCGGCAAAGCTTTCTTT	CASSNRDRLFGKAFF
TRBV29-1	TRBD1	TRBJ1-4	.	TGCAGCCCAGGGACAGGGTATGAAAAACTGTTTTTT	CSPGTGYEKLFF
TRBV7-8	TRBD2	TRBJ2-1	.	TGTGCCAGTACCGGACTAGCGGGGGGTTACAATGAGCAGTTCTTC	CASTGLAGGYNEQFF
TRBV2	.	TRBJ2-1	many	TGTGCCAGCAGTGATCAGGGCGGTAGCTCCTACAATGAGCAGTTCTTC	CASSDQGGSSYNEQFF
TRBV6-6	.	TRBJ1-2	.	TGTGCCAGCAGTTACTTGATAACAGGGCTCTATGGCTACACCTTC	CASSYLITGLYGYTF
TRBV5-1	.	TRBJ2-5	many	TGCGCCAGCAGCTTGAGTGACGGGGAGACCCAGTACTTC	CASSLSDGETQYF
TRBV4-1	.	TRBJ1-2	.	TGCGCCAGCAGCCAGGGACGCGATAACTATGGCTACACCTTC	CASSQGRDNYGYTF
TRBV2	TRBD1	TRBJ1-3	many	TGTGCCAGCACCCCTCCGGGGGGACAGGGAAACACCATATATTTT	CASTPPGGQGNTIYF
TRBV5-1	.	TRBJ2-7	.	TGCGCCAGCAGCTTGGCCCGAGGGAAGCAGTACTTC	CASSLARGKQYF
TRBV19	.	TRBJ2-1	many	TGTGCCAGTAGTAGCCTCCCGATGAGGAATGAGCAGTTCTTC	CASSSLPMRNEQFF
TRBV11-1	TRBD1	TRBJ2-5	many	TGTGCCAGCAGCAACGTGAGACCTTGGGGGACAGGCCAGGAAGAGACCCAGTACTTC	CASSNVRPWGTGQEETQYF
TRBV20-1	.	TRBJ2-1	.	TGCAGTGCGGTTTCTCCCCCTAGCGTAGGGAATGGGCAGTTCTTC	CSAVSPPSVGNGQFF
TRBV5-6	.	TRBJ2-2	few	TGTGCCAGCAGCTTGATGGGGACGCAAACCGGGGAGCTGTTTTTT	CASSLMGTQTGELFF